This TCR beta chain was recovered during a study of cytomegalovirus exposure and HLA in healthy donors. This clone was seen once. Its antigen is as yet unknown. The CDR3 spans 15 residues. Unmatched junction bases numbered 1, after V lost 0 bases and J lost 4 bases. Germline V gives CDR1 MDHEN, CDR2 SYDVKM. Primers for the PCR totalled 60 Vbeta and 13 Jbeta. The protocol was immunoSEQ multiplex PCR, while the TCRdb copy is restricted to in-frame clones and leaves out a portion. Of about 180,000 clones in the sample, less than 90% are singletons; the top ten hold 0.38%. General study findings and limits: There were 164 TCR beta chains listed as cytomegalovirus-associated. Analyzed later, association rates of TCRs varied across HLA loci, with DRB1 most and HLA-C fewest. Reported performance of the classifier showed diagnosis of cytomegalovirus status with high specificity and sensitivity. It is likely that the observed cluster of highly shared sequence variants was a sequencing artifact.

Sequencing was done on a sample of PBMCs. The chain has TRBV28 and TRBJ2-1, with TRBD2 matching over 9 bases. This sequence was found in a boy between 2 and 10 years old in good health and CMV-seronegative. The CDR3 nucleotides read TGTGCCAGCAGTTTATGGACTAGCGGATACAATGAGCAGTTCTTC. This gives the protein CASSLWTSGYNEQFF.